Detailed here is one T cell receptor (beta chain). A multiplex PCR was run with 60 Vbeta primers and 13 Jbeta primers. Libraries were prepared by immunoSEQ multiplex PCR; TCRdb keeps only in-frame clonotypes and omits some of them. The sample shows roughly 170,000 clones, approximately 80% of them seen only once. The data belong to a study of cytomegalovirus exposure and HLA in healthy donors. This CDR3 has 15 residues. Germline values: CDR1 MDHEN, CDR2 SYDVKM. After removal of 5 bases from V and 3 bases from J, the junction contained 10 bases not matched to a gene. The TCR originated in a man aged 18 to 29 in good health and CMV-seronegative. Sequencing was performed on PBMCs. The V gene is TRBV28, the J gene TRBJ2-7; 7 positions match TRBD1. CDR3 coding DNA: TGTGCCAGCAGTCTCCCCGGGACAGAAAACTACGAGCAGTACTTC. Translation gives CASSLPGTENYEQYF.